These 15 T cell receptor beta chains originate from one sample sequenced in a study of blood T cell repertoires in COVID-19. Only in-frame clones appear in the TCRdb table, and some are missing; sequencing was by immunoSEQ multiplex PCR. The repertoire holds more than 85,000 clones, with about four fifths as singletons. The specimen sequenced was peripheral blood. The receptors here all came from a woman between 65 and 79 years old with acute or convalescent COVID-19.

The CDR3 DNA sequence: TGCGCCAGCAGTGAGGGCCGACAGCCCTGCACTGAAGCTTTCTTT. Residues: CASSEGRQPCTEAFF. The rearrangement joins TRBV10-1 to TRBJ1-1, with D possibly being TRBD1 (5 bases). V was cut by 2 bases and J by 4 bases, with 14 bases left in between. Germline lookup yields CDR1 WNHNN and CDR2 SYGVQD (reference sequence). This CDR3 has 15 amino acids.

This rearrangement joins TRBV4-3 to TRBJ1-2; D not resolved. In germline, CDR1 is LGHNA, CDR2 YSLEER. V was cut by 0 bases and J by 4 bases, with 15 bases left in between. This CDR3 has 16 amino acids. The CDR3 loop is CASSQERGFDGYGYTF. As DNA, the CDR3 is TGCGCCAGCAGCCAAGAACGCGGGTTTGACGGCTATGGCTACACCTTC.

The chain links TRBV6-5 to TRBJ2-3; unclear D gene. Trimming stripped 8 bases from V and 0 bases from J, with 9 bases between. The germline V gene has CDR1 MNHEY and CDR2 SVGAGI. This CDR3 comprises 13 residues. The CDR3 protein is CASVVTSTDTQYF. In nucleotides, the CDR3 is TGTGCCAGCGTGGTCACTAGCACAGATACGCAGTATTTT.

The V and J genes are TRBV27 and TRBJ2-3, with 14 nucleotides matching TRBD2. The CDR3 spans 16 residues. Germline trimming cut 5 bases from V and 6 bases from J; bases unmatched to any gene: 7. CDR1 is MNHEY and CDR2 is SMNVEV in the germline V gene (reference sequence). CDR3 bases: TGTGCCAGCAGTCTCCGACTAGCGGGAGGGTCGGATACGCAGTATTTT. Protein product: CASSLRLAGGSDTQYF.

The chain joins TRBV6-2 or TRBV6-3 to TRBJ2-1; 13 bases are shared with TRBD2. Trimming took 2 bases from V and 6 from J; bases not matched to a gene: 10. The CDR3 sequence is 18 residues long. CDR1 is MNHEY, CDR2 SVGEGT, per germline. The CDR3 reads CASSYRTSGGARGNEQFF. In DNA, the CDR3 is TGTGCCAGCAGTTACCGTACTAGCGGGGGGGCCCGGGGCAATGAGCAGTTCTTC.

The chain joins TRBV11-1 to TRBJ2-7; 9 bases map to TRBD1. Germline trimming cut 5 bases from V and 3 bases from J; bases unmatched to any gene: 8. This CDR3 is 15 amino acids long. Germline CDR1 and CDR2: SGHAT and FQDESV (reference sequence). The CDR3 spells CASSQLGQGGYEQYF. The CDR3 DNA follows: TGTGCCAGCAGCCAACTGGGACAGGGTGGCTACGAGCAGTACTTC.

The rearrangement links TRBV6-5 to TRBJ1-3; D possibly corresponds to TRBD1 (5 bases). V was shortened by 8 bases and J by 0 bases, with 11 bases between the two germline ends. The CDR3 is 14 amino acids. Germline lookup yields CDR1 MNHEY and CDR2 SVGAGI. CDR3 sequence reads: CASLQGSSGNTIYF. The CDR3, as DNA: TGTGCCAGCCTCCAGGGTTCCTCTGGAAACACCATATATTTT.

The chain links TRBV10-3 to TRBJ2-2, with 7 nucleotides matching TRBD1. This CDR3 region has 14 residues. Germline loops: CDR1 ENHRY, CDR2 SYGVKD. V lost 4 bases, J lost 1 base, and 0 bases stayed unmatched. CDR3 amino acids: CAISGQGNTGELFF. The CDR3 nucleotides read TGTGCCATCAGTGGACAGGGGAACACCGGGGAGCTGTTTTTT.

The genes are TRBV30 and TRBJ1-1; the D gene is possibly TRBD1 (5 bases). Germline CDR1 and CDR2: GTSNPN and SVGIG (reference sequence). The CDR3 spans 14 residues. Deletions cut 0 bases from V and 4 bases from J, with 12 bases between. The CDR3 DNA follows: TGTGCCTGGAGTGTAGGTCAGGGAAGCACTGAAGCTTTCTTT. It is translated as CAWSVGQGSTEAFF.

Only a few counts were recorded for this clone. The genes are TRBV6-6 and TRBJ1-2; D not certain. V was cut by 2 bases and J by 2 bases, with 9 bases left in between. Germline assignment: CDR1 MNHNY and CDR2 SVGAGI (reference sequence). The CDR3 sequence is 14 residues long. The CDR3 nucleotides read TGTGCCAGCAGTTACAACAGTTTAAACTATGGCTACACCTTC. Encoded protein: CASSYNSLNYGYTF.

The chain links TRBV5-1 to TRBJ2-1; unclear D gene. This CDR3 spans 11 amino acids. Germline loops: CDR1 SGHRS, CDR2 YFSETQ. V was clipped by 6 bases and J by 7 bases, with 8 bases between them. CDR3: CASNLANEQFF. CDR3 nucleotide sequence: TGCGCCAGCAACCTCGCGAATGAGCAGTTCTTC. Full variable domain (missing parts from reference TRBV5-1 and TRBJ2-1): KAGVTQTPRYLIKTRGQQVTLSCSPISGHRSVSWYQQTPGQGLQFLFEYFSETQRNKGNFPGRFSGRQFSNSRSEMNVSTLELGDSALYLCASNLANEQFFGPGTRLTVL.

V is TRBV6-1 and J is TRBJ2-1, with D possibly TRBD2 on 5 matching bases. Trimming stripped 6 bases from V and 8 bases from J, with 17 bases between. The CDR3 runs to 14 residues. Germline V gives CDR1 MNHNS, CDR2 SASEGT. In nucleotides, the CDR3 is TGTGCCAGCAGACTCGCCCCCCTGGAGGATGAGCAGTTCTTC. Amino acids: CASRLAPLEDEQFF.

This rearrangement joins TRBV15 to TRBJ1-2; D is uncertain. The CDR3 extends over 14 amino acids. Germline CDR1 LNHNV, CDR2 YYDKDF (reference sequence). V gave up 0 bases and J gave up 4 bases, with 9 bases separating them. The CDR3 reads CATSRDQFSYGYTF. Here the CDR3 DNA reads TGTGCCACCAGCAGAGATCAGTTTTCCTATGGCTACACCTTC.

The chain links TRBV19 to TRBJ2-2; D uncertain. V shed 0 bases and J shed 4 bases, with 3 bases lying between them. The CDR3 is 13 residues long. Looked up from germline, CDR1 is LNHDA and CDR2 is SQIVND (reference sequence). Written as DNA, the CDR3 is TGTGCCAGTAGTATAGATATCACCGGGGAGCTGTTTTTT. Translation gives CASSIDITGELFF.

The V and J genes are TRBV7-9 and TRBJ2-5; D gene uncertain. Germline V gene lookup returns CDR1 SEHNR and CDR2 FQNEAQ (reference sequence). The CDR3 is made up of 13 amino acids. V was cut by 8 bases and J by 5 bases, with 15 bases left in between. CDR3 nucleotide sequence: TGTGCCAGCGCATCCCCCCAAGCGGAGACCCAGTACTTC. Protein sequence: CASASPQAETQYF.